The rows below give T cell receptor beta chains drawn from one sample of a study of beta chain features in type 1 diabetes. Assay: immunoSEQ multiplex PCR; the TCRdb copy retains only in-frame clones and omits some. The sample consists of around 160,000 clones, just over 8% of them appearing once. Sequencing was carried out using central memory CD4+ T cells from blood. The receptor set was obtained from a woman younger than 35 with type 1 diabetes. Each CDR3 is given with its conserved first and last residue. D genes are given only for firm matches. Not every row has a clone size; where given, it reads once, few, many or a size class.

d_call j_call clone_size v_call cdr3_aa cdr3_nt
TRBD1 TRBJ1-5 few TRBV19 CASTDRGDNQPQHF TGTGCCAGTACCGACAGGGGAGACAATCAGCCCCAGCATTTT
TRBD1 TRBJ2-7 . TRBV5-1 CASSLGGQGAYEQYF TGCGCCAGCAGCTTGGGGGGACAGGGCGCCTACGAGCAGTACTTC
. TRBJ2-7 . TRBV5-5 CASSLVAQGTYEQYF TGTGCCAGCAGCTTGGTTGCGCAGGGAACCTACGAGCAGTACTTC
TRBD1 TRBJ2-1 few TRBV19 CASSSGTGEFF TGTGCCAGTAGCTCCGGGACAGGCGAGTTCTTC
. TRBJ1-4 . TRBV30 CAWSQQSGLEKLFF TGTGCCTGGAGCCAACAGTCAGGCCTTGAAAAACTGTTTTTT
. TRBJ1-3 few TRBV7-3 CASSLAPGNTIYF TGTGCCAGCAGCTTGGCACCCGGAAACACCATATATTTT
TRBD2 TRBJ2-3 few TRBV4-1 CASSQVGRGGVVDTQYF TGCGCCAGCAGCCAAGTTGGCCGGGGAGGGGTGGTGGATACGCAGTATTTT
. TRBJ1-6 few TRBV4-1 CASSQQRDSPLHF TGCGCCAGCAGCCAACAGAGGGATTCACCCCTCCACTTT
. TRBJ2-4 . TRBV5-4 CASSQAITRQAKNIQYF TGCGCCAGCAGCCAAGCGATCACGAGGCAGGCCAAAAACATTCAGTACTTC
TRBD1 TRBJ1-5 few TRBV19 CASSGTGGNQPQHF TGTGCCAGTAGTGGGACAGGGGGGAATCAGCCCCAGCATTTT
. TRBJ2-7 few TRBV29-1 CSVGVGSSSSYEQYF TGCAGCGTTGGGGTGGGCAGCTCGAGCTCCTACGAGCAGTACTTC
. TRBJ2-1 few TRBV6-4 CASSLTRESYNEQFF TGTGCCAGCAGTCTTACTAGAGAGAGCTACAATGAGCAGTTCTTC
TRBD1 TRBJ2-1 . TRBV30 CAWNTGQGYNEQFF TGTGCCTGGAATACTGGACAGGGGTACAATGAGCAGTTCTTC
. TRBJ1-1 . TRBV18 CASSPPEGRAEAFF TGTGCCAGCTCACCACCGGAGGGTAGGGCTGAAGCTTTCTTT
. TRBJ1-1 few TRBV2 CASSVRQRRTEAFF TGTGCCAGCAGTGTCAGACAGCGACGCACTGAAGCTTTCTTT
. TRBJ2-7 few TRBV27 CASSRQGGAREQYF TGTGCCAGCAGTCGTCAGGGGGGCGCGAGGGAGCAGTACTTC
TRBD1 TRBJ1-6 . TRBV7-8 CASSLQGADNSPLHF TGTGCCAGCAGCTTACAGGGGGCCGATAATTCACCCCTCCACTTT
TRBD1 TRBJ2-5 few TRBV5-1 CASSAAGGRETQYF TGCGCCAGCAGCGCGGCAGGGGGCAGGGAGACCCAGTACTTC
. TRBJ2-6 few TRBV11-3 CASSIGGSGANVLTF TGTGCCAGCAGTATAGGGGGATCTGGGGCCAACGTCCTGACTTTC
. TRBJ2-3 . TRBV7-2 CASSLHGAGTDTQYF TGTGCCAGCAGCTTACATGGGGCTGGCACAGATACGCAGTATTTT
TRBD1 TRBJ1-2 . TRBV6-5 CASSSGQGAAIGYTF TGTGCCAGCAGTTCGGGACAGGGGGCGGCCATTGGCTACACCTTC
TRBD2 TRBJ2-1 few TRBV4-3 CASSQDLSGGAAHNEQFF TGCGCCAGCAGCCAAGATTTGAGCGGGGGCGCGGCACACAATGAGCAGTTCTTC
TRBD2 TRBJ2-5 . TRBV5-4 CASSLGLAGDIQETQYF TGTGCCAGCAGCTTGGGACTAGCGGGAGACATACAAGAGACCCAGTACTTC
. TRBJ2-1 . TRBV19 CASSITYSSYNEQFF TGTGCCAGTAGTATTACGTACAGCTCCTACAATGAGCAGTTCTTC
. TRBJ1-2 . TRBV7-8 CASSLALRVGYTF TGTGCCAGCAGCTTAGCCCTCAGGGTAGGCTACACCTTC
TRBD1 TRBJ2-5 . TRBV19 CASSTGGLETQYF TGTGCCAGTAGTACAGGGGGTCTGGAGACCCAGTACTTC
TRBD1 TRBJ2-1 few TRBV7-2 CASSTAGTATARNEQFF TGTGCCAGCAGCACCGCTGGGACAGCCACCGCTCGCAATGAGCAGTTCTTC
TRBD2 TRBJ2-1 . TRBV18 CASSPLNLADNEQFF TGTGCCAGCTCACCACTGAACCTAGCGGACAATGAGCAGTTCTTC
TRBD2 TRBJ2-1 . TRBV30 CAWSESTGGRYNEQFF TGTGCCTGGAGTGAAAGTACAGGCGGGAGATACAATGAGCAGTTCTTC
. TRBJ2-2 few TRBV5-1 CASSFWASNTGELFF TGCGCCAGCAGCTTTTGGGCGTCGAACACCGGGGAGCTGTTTTTT
TRBD1 TRBJ1-6 . TRBV19 CASRGTGDNSPLHF TGTGCCAGTCGTGGGACAGGGGATAATTCACCCCTCCACTTT
TRBD2 TRBJ2-7 . TRBV7-2 CASSLAGGLVYEQYF TGTGCCAGCAGCCTAGCGGGAGGGCTTGTTTACGAGCAGTACTTC
. TRBJ1-1 few TRBV7-2 CASSSEEMNTEAFF TGTGCCAGCAGCTCCGAAGAGATGAACACTGAAGCTTTCTTT
TRBD1 TRBJ2-3 few TRBV5-1 CASSLGQGDTQYF TGCGCCAGCAGCCTAGGACAGGGTGATACGCAGTATTTT
TRBD1 TRBJ1-5 few TRBV19 CASDWTGSNQPQHF TGTGCCAGCGATTGGACAGGGAGCAATCAGCCCCAGCATTTT
. TRBJ2-7 few TRBV5-1 CASSLVSGGPSYEQYF TGCGCCAGCAGCTTGGTATCGGGGGGCCCTTCTTACGAGCAGTACTTC
. TRBJ1-2 few TRBV2 CASSAGVYGYTF TGTGCCAGCAGTGCAGGGGTCTATGGCTACACCTTC
. TRBJ2-5 few TRBV18 CASSPTGRETQYF TGTGCCAGCTCTCCGACAGGCCGGGAGACCCAGTACTTC
TRBD2 TRBJ2-3 few TRBV29-1 CSVPSTSGRTDTQYF TGCAGCGTGCCCTCAACTAGCGGCCGCACAGATACGCAGTATTTT
TRBD1 TRBJ2-1 few TRBV9 CASSPLGQGFNEQFF TGTGCCAGCAGCCCTTTGGGACAGGGGTTCAATGAGCAGTTCTTC
TRBD2 TRBJ2-1 once TRBV7-8 CASSRLAGAIYNEQFF TGTGCCAGCAGCCGTCTAGCGGGGGCCATCTACAATGAGCAGTTCTTC